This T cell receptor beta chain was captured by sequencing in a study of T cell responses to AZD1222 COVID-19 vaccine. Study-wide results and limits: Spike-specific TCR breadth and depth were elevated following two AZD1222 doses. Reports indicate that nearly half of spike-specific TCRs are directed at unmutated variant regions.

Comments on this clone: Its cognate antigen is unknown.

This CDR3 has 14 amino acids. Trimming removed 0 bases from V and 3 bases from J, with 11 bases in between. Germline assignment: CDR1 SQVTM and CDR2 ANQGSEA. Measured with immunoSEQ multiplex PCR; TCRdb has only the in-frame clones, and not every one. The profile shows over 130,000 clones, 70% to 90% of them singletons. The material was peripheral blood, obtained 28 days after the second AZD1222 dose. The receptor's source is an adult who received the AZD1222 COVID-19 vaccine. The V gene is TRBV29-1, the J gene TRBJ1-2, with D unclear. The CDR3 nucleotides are TGCAGCGTTGAAGATTCCGCCAAACACTATGGCTACACCTTC. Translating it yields CSVEDSAKHYGYTF.